What follows describes a single T cell receptor (beta chain). V was clipped by 0 bases and J by 0 bases, with 16 bases between them. Germline assignment: CDR1 SGHRS and CDR2 YFSETQ. The length of the CDR3 is 17 residues. Naive CD8 populations comprised CD45RO-negative cells positively selected for CCR7, excluding terminally differentiated effector memory CD45RA+ cells. The data were obtained in a study of shared clonotypes between healthy human individuals. Study at large: Every donor yielded three CD4 naive, three CD4 memory, two CD8 naive and one CD8 memory plate.

Generated by immunoSEQ multiplex PCR, the TCRdb table keeps only in-frame clones and is missing some. This table has millions of clones, less than 95% appearing once. This chain connects TRBV5-1 to TRBJ2-7; D is possibly TRBD1 (5 bases). The sample was naive CD8+ T cells sorted from blood. This clonotype originated in a man between 18 and 29 years old in good health. For the CDR3, the DNA is TGCGCCAGCAGCTTGGATGCAAAGACAGAGAGCTCCTACGAGCAGTACTTC. This sequence encodes CASSLDAKTESSYEQYF. Full variable domain (outside the CDR3, taken from reference TRBV5-1 and TRBJ2-7): KAGVTQTPRYLIKTRGQQVTLSCSPISGHRSVSWYQQTPGQGLQFLFEYFSETQRNKGNFPGRFSGRQFSNSRSEMNVSTLELGDSALYLCASSLDAKTESSYEQYFGPGTRLTVT.